Each of the 8 T cell receptor beta chains below was sequenced from the same sample in a study of blood T cell repertoires in COVID-19. Assay used: immunoSEQ multiplex PCR; TCRdb lists only in-frame clones, some missing. The table has a few hundred thousand clones, around 84% seen once. The sample was PBMCs or T cells enriched from blood (not recorded which). All receptors derive from a man aged 35-49 years who had been exposed to COVID-19.

As regards this clone: Other DNA variants within this sample encode the same CDR3. The chain couples TRBV29-1 to TRBJ2-4; no reliable D call. CDR3 length: 13 amino acids. V was trimmed by 1 base and J by 0 bases, leaving 4 bases between them. CDR1 SQVTM and CDR2 ANQGSEA come from the germline V gene. The CDR3 DNA follows: TGCAGCGTTGAAGGACTAGCCAAAAACATTCAGTACTTC. Amino acids: CSVEGLAKNIQYF.

This clone was recorded only once. This chain connects TRBV7-9 to TRBJ2-7, with no clear D. The CDR3 sequence is 12 residues long. From germline, CDR1 is SEHNR and CDR2 FQNEAQ (reference sequence). Trimming pared 6 bases from V and 6 bases from J, leaving 12 bases between. For the CDR3, the DNA is TGTGCCAGCAGTCTACCTGGGCCCGAGCAGTACTTC. The encoded protein is CASSLPGPEQYF.

The rearrangement joins TRBV19 to TRBJ2-7; the match to TRBD2 covers 14 bases. The V segment lost 4 bases and the J segment 3 bases; nucleotides outside the gene matches: 2. The CDR3 has 15 residues. The germline V gene encodes CDR1 LNHDA and CDR2 SQIVND (reference sequence). The CDR3 here is CASSKGTSGSYEQYF. The CDR3 coding sequence is TGTGCCAGTAGTAAAGGGACTAGCGGGAGCTACGAGCAGTACTTC.

Only one count was recorded for this clone. The gene calls are TRBV27 and TRBJ2-5; 7 bases align to TRBD1. J was trimmed by 3 bases and V by 6 bases; bases with no gene match: 4. Per the germline V gene, CDR1 is MNHEY and CDR2 is SMNVEV (reference sequence). This CDR3 has 13 amino acids. CDR3 bases: TGTGCCAGCAGGTACAGGGGCGAAGAGACCCAGTACTTC. It specifies CASRYRGEETQYF.

The chain recombines TRBV9 with TRBJ1-6; a weak D match, TRBD1 (5 bases). The CDR3 has 14 residues. V dropped 4 bases and J dropped 9 bases, with 14 bases sitting between them. Germline lookup yields CDR1 SGDLS and CDR2 YYNGEE. Here the CDR3 reads CASSPWEGSSPLHF. The CDR3 nucleotides read TGTGCCAGCAGCCCTTGGGAGGGGAGTTCACCCCTCCACTTT.

The sample holds many counts of this clone. V gene TRBV7-9 combines with J gene TRBJ1-1; D gene ambiguous. Trimming cost V 2 bases and J 1 base, with 5 bases left between them. In germline, CDR1 is SEHNR, CDR2 FQNEAQ (reference sequence). The CDR3 consists of 13 residues. In DNA, the CDR3 is TGTGCCAGCAGCTTACAGGAGAACACTGAAGCTTTCTTT. This sequence encodes CASSLQENTEAFF.

This clone was seen many times. In nucleotides, the CDR3 is TGTGCCAGCAGTGAAGCGCTCGGGGGTTGGGGTGAGCAGTTCTTC. Its protein is CASSEALGGWGEQFF. V usage is TRBV6-1 and J usage is TRBJ2-1; a possible D gene is TRBD2 (6 bases). Looked up from germline, CDR1 is MNHNS and CDR2 is SASEGT. V was trimmed by 0 bases and J by 9 bases, leaving 15 bases between them. This CDR3 has 15 amino acids.

The table lists this clone with a few counts. The J gene is TRBJ2-3, the V gene TRBV7-2; D unclear. Germline assignment: CDR1 SGHTA and CDR2 FQGNSA. The length of the CDR3 is 17 residues. Trimming removed 2 bases at V and 2 bases at J, with 17 bases between. The chain's CDR3 is CASSLTSTLRYTDTQYF. The CDR3 nucleotides read TGTGCCAGCAGCTTAACGTCTACTCTCAGGTACACAGATACGCAGTATTTT.